This paragraph covers one T cell receptor (beta chain) sequence. The sample comes from a study of T cell responses to AZD1222 COVID-19 vaccine. The CDR3 runs to 15 residues. The J segment lost 2 bases and the V segment lost 3 bases, leaving 4 bases of the junction unmatched. The V gene's germline CDR1 is MNHNS and CDR2 SASEGT. This table comes from immunoSEQ multiplex PCR, and its TCRdb copy is limited to in-frame clones, with some not included. The data hold about 180,000 clones, with under 95% observed a single time. The TCR sequence derives from an adult who received the AZD1222 COVID-19 vaccine. The chain joins TRBV6-1 to TRBJ1-5; the match to TRBD1 covers 7 bases. The starting material was peripheral blood, obtained 28 days after the second AZD1222 dose. The CDR3 reads CASSETGSGNQPQHF. CDR3 nucleotides: TGTGCCAGCAGTGAGACAGGGTCGGGCAATCAGCCCCAGCATTTT.